This T cell receptor (beta chain) originates from a study of blood T cell repertoires in COVID-19. Across the whole study: COVID-19 samples from acute and convalescent phases originated in the United States, Italy and Spain. Sample material is recorded as cDNA or gDNA derived from T cells, B-cell-depleted T cells, or PBMCs.

In the original processing: From reference gene primer amplification, estimates of nucleated cell counts were derived. TCRdb's copy holds only in-frame clones and misses some; the assay was immunoSEQ multiplex PCR. Clone size and the V and J calls come from that table; the DNA yielded D and trimming. The table shows over 120,000 clones, with roughly 86% occurring only once. This TCR was sampled from a woman in her forties or fifties with acute or convalescent COVID-19. Sequencing was done on a sample of peripheral blood.

The CDR3 region has the DNA TGTGCCAGCTCACCCTGGACAGAGAATCAGCCCCAGCATTTT. Translation gives CASSPWTENQPQHF. J is TRBJ1-5 and V is TRBV18, with D maybe TRBD1 (6 bases). Germline loops: CDR1 KGHSH, CDR2 LQKENI. The V and J ends lost 3 bases and 4 bases respectively, with 10 bases between them. This CDR3 is built from 14 residues.